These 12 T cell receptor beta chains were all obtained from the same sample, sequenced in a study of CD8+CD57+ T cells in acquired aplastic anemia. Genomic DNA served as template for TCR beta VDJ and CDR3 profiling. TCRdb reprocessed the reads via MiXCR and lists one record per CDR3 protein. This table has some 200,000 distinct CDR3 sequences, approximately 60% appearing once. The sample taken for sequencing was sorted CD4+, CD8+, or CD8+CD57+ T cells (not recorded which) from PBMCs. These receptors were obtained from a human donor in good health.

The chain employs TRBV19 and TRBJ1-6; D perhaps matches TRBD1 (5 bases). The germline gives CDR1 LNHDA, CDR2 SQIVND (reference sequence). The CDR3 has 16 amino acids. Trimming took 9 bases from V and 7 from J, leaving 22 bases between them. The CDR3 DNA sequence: TGTGCCAGCCAAAGACTCACCGGGACGGCAAATTCACCCCTCCACTTT. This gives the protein CASQRLTGTANSPLHF.

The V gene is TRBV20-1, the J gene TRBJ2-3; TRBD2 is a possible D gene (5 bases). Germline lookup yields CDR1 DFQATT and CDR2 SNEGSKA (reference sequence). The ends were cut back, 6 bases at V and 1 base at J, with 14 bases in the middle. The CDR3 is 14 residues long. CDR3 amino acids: CSAPIMRGTDTQYF. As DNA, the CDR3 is TGCAGTGCCCCCATCATGAGGGGCACAGATACGCAGTATTTT.

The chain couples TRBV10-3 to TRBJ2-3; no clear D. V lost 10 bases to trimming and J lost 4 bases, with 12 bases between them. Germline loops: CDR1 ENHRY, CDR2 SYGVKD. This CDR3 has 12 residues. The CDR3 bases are TGTGCCACCGCTCAGGATTCAGATACGCAGTATTTT. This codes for CATAQDSDTQYF.

CDR3 sequence: CASSDSMDRTYNEQYF. CDR3 DNA sequence: TGTGCCAGCAGTGACTCTATGGACAGGACCTACAATGAGCAGTACTTC. J is TRBJ2-7 and V is TRBV7-2; 7 positions match TRBD1. The V gene end was trimmed by 6 bases and the J gene end by 7 bases; junction bases not matched to a gene: 18. CDR1 SGHTA and CDR2 FQGNSA come from the germline V gene. The CDR3 is 16 residues long. The full variable domain, completed using reference TRBV7-2 and TRBJ2-7, is GAGVSQSPSNKVTEKGKDVELRCDPISGHTALYWYRQSLGQGLEFLIYFQGNSAPDKSGLPSDRFSAERTGGSVSTLTIQRTQQEDSAVYLCASSDSMDRTYNEQYFGPGTRLTVT.

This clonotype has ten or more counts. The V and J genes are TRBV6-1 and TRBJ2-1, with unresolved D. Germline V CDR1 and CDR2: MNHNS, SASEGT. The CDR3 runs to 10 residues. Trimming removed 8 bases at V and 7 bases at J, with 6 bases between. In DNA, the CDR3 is TGTGCCAGCGTATTGAATGAGCAGTTCTTC. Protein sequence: CASVLNEQFF.

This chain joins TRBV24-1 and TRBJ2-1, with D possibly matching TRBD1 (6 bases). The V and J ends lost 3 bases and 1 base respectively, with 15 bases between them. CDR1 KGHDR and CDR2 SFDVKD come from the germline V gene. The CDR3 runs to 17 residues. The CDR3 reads CATSDAVTGDSYNEQFF. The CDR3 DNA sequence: TGTGCCACCAGTGATGCTGTGACAGGCGATTCCTACAATGAGCAGTTCTTC.

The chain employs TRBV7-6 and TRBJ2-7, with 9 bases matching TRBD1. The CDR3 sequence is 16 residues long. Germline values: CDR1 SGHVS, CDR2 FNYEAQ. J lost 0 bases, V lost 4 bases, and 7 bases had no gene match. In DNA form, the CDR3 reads TGTGCCAGCAGCTCTCCCACAGGGGGCAGCTCCTACGAGCAGTACTTC. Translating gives CASSSPTGGSSYEQYF.

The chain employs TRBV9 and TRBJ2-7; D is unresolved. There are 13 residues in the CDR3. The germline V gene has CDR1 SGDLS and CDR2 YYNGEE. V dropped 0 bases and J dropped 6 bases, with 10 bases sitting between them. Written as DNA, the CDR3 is TGTGCCAGCAGCGTAGCTACGAATTTCGAGCAGTACTTC. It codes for CASSVATNFEQYF. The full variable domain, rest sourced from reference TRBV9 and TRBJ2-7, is DSGVTQTPKHLITATGQRVTLRCSPRSGDLSVYWYQQSLDQGLQFLIQYYNGEERAKGNILERFSAQQFPDLHSELNLSSLELGDSALYFCASSVATNFEQYFGPGTRLTVT.

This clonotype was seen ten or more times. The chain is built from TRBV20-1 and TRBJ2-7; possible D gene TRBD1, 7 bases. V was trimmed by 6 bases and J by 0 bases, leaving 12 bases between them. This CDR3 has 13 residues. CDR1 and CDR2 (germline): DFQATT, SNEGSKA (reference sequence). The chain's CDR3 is CSARGVPSYEQYF. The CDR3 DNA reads TGCAGTGCCAGGGGGGTCCCCTCCTACGAGCAGTACTTC.

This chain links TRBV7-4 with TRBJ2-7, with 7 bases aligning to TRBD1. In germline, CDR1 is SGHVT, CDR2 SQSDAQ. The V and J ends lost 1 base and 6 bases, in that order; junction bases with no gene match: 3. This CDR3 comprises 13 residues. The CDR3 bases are TGTGCCAGCAGCTTAGGGGCAGGGGGCGAGCAGTACTTC. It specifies CASSLGAGGEQYF.

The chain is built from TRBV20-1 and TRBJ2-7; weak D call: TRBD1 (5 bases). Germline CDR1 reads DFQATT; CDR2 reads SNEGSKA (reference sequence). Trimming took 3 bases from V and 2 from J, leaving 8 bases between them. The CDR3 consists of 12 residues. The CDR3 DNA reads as TGCAGTGCTAGGGGGCAGCCCTACGAGCAGTACTTC. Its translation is CSARGQPYEQYF.

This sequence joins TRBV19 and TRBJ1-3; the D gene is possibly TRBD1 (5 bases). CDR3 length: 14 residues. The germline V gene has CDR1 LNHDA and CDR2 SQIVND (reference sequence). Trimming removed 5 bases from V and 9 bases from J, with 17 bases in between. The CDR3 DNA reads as TGTGCCAGTAGTCCATGGACGGGACGGATCACCATATATTTT. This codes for CASSPWTGRITIYF.